The rows below give T cell receptor beta chains drawn from one sample of a study of control samples from healthy donors and cancer patients. Clones were read by immunoSEQ multiplex PCR, and TCRdb kept only the in-frame ones, dropping some. The top ten hold around 17% of the sample, which has approximately 87,000 clones, around 92% seen once. The sequenced sample consisted of blood. These receptors were collected from a man aged 45-60 years in good health. Each CDR3 is given with its conserved first and last residue. A D gene is named only where the DNA matches it firmly. Not every row has a clone size; where given, it reads once, few, many or a size class.

cdr3_length | clone_size | j_call | d_call | v_call | cdr3_aa | cdr3_nt
14 | . | TRBJ1-1 | . | TRBV7-9 | CASSLNGMNTEAFF | TGTGCCAGCAGCTTAAACGGTATGAACACTGAAGCTTTCTTT
15 | . | TRBJ2-2 | TRBD1 | TRBV5-1 | CASSLTGGFIGELFF | TGCGCCAGCAGCTTGACAGGGGGCTTTATCGGGGAGCTGTTTTTT
15 | . | TRBJ2-7 | . | TRBV6-5 | CASSLHRDPVTEQYF | TGTGCCAGCAGTCTCCACAGGGACCCGGTCACCGAGCAGTACTTC
15 | . | TRBJ1-6 | TRBD1 | TRBV2 | CASRNRDRDYSPLHF | TGTGCCAGCAGGAACCGGGACAGGGACTATTCACCCCTCCACTTT
14 | once | TRBJ1-2 | . | TRBV6-6 | CASSSPGEGYGYTF | TGTGCCAGCAGTTCCCCAGGGGAAGGCTATGGCTACACCTTC
15 | . | TRBJ1-4 | . | TRBV5-1 | CASSPRDYKIEKLFF | TGCGCCAGCAGCCCCAGAGATTACAAGATCGAAAAACTGTTTTTT
15 | . | TRBJ2-1 | TRBD2 | TRBV7-9 | CASSQAGSSYNEQFF | TGTGCCAGCAGCCAAGCGGGGAGCTCCTACAATGAGCAGTTCTTC
14 | . | TRBJ1-1 | TRBD1 | TRBV2 | CASSPRTGNTEAFF | TGTGCCAGCAGCCCCCGGACAGGCAACACTGAAGCTTTCTTT
15 | . | TRBJ1-2 | . | TRBV30 | CAWSTGRGDTYGYTF | TGTGCCTGGAGCACGGGGAGGGGGGATACCTATGGCTACACCTTC
16 | once | TRBJ1-2 | . | TRBV13 | CASSFAGAKRIYGYTF | TGTGCCAGCAGCTTTGCAGGGGCTAAAAGGATCTATGGCTACACCTTC
15 | . | TRBJ2-7 | TRBD2 | TRBV30 | CAWRAGGGAWYEQYF | TGTGCCTGGAGAGCCGGGGGGGGAGCTTGGTACGAGCAGTACTTC
16 | once | TRBJ1-1 | . | TRBV4-3 | CASSQGRNRVNTEAFF | TGCGCCAGCAGCCAAGGGCGTAACAGGGTGAACACTGAAGCTTTCTTT
13 | few | TRBJ1-2 | . | TRBV5-6 | CASALGVNYGYTF | TGTGCCAGCGCGTTAGGGGTTAACTATGGCTACACCTTC
18 | . | TRBJ1-4 | TRBD1 | TRBV19 | CASSIAYSGTGSREKLFF | TGTGCCAGTAGTATAGCCTACTCCGGGACAGGGAGTCGTGAAAAACTGTTTTTT
15 | few | TRBJ2-6 | . | TRBV7-2 | CASSLMRAGANVLTF | TGTGCCAGCAGCCTTATGCGGGCTGGGGCCAACGTCCTGACTTTC
15 | . | TRBJ2-7 | . | TRBV14 | CASSQGTQSSYEQYF | TGTGCCAGCAGCCAAGGGACTCAGAGCTCCTACGAGCAGTACTTC
14 | . | TRBJ2-7 | . | TRBV27 | CASSPGPVAYEQYF | TGTGCCAGCAGTCCGGGCCCGGTTGCCTACGAGCAGTACTTC
16 | . | TRBJ1-1 | . | TRBV5-1 | CASSKPSGVGDTEAFF | TGCGCCAGCAGCAAACCCTCAGGGGTAGGGGACACTGAAGCTTTCTTT
15 | . | TRBJ1-1 | . | TRBV10-3 | CAISELRPENTEAFF | TGTGCCATCAGTGAGCTTCGTCCAGAGAACACTGAAGCTTTCTTT
14 | . | TRBJ1-1 | . | TRBV5-4 | CASSSQGRDTEAFF | TGTGCCAGCAGTTCACAGGGTCGGGACACTGAAGCTTTCTTT
16 | . | TRBJ2-1 | . | TRBV7-2 | CASSLSPTLPYNEQFF | TGTGCCAGCAGCTTATCCCCCACGCTCCCTTACAATGAGCAGTTCTTC
13 | . | TRBJ1-1 | . | TRBV7-7 | CASSEGVNTEAFF | TGTGCCAGCAGCGAGGGGGTGAACACTGAAGCTTTCTTT
13 | . | TRBJ1-2 | . | TRBV10-1 | CASSGAPGTALTF | TGCGCCAGCAGTGGAGCTCCCGGGACGGCGCTTACCTTC
13 | once | TRBJ1-1 | TRBD1 | TRBV12-3/TRBV12-4 | CASSFTGGTEAFF | TGTGCCAGCAGTTTCACAGGGGGGACTGAAGCTTTCTTT
15 | . | TRBJ2-3 | TRBD1 | TRBV5-1 | CASSAGQGGSDTQYF | TGCGCCAGCAGCGCGGGACAGGGAGGGTCAGATACGCAGTATTTT